Below, 18 T cell receptor beta chains from the same sample are listed, as sequenced in a study of T cell repertoires in cytomegalovirus infection. TCRdb recomputed calls from the reads with MiXCR, one row per CDR3 protein. The sample consists of tens of thousands of distinct CDR3 sequences, 3% to 4.5% of them appearing once. The sample comprised PBMCs. Every receptor here comes from a human donor in good health (CMV status not recorded). Some clones in this sample may be carry-over from other donors' samples.

This clonotype occurred many times. The rearrangement links TRBV7-2 to TRBJ2-5; 7 bases are shared with TRBD2. Germline V lookup: CDR1 SGHTA, CDR2 FQGNSA. Unmatched junction bases numbered 10, after V lost 1 base and J lost 5 bases. The CDR3 has 16 amino acids. The chain's CDR3 is CASSLGGGGSLETQYF. As DNA, the CDR3 is TGTGCCAGCAGCTTAGGAGGTGGCGGGAGTCTGGAGACCCAGTACTTC.

This clonotype has just a few counts. CDR3 loop: CASRPTGGPRRTGELFF. CDR3 nucleotides: TGTGCCAGCAGACCCACAGGGGGCCCTAGGAGGACCGGGGAGCTGTTTTTT. The rearrangement links TRBV6-2 or TRBV6-3 to TRBJ2-2; 9 nucleotides line up with TRBD1. The trim removed 6 bases at V and 5 bases at J, leaving 13 bases unmatched. In germline, CDR1 is MNHEY, CDR2 SVGEGT. The CDR3 consists of 17 residues.

Many counts were recorded for this clonotype. This CDR3 is CASSLAAGYYEQYF. The CDR3 bases are TGTGCCAGCAGCTTAGCGGCAGGCTACTACGAGCAGTACTTC. This chain uses TRBV7-8 with TRBJ2-7; unclear D gene. The V gene's germline CDR1 is SGHVS and CDR2 FQNEAQ. The V end lost 0 bases, the J end lost 3 bases, and 9 bases lay between the germline ends. The length of the CDR3 is 14 residues. The whole variable domain, remainder taken from reference TRBV7-8 and TRBJ2-7, is GAGVSQSPRYKVAKRGQDVALRCDPISGHVSLFWYQQALGQGPEFLTYFQNEAQLDKSGLPSDRFFAERPEGSVSTLKIQRTQQEDSAVYLCASSLAAGYYEQYFGPGTRLTVT.

The chain uses TRBV19 and TRBJ1-1; possibly TRBD1 for D (5 bases). Germline assignment: CDR1 LNHDA and CDR2 SQIVND (reference sequence). V lost 8 bases and J 4 bases, leaving 26 bases between the germline ends. This CDR3 has 17 residues. CDR3 residues: CASHPRGPQGDGTEAFF. The CDR3 DNA reads TGTGCCAGTCACCCTAGGGGTCCTCAAGGGGATGGCACTGAAGCTTTCTTT.

Many counts were recorded for this clonotype. The chain combines TRBV7-2 with TRBJ2-3, with D possibly matching TRBD1 (5 bases). Germline assignment: CDR1 SGHTA and CDR2 FQGNSA. This CDR3 has 15 residues. V dropped 5 bases and J dropped 0 bases, with 12 bases sitting between them. CDR3 in amino acids: CASSPRQRSTDTQYF. CDR3 DNA sequence: TGTGCCAGCAGCCCAAGACAGAGAAGCACAGATACGCAGTATTTT.

Ten or more counts support this clonotype. V gene TRBV19 combines with J gene TRBJ1-6, with TRBD1 matching 7 bases. The V segment lost 5 bases and the J segment 8 bases; nucleotides outside the gene matches: 6. Germline CDR1 reads LNHDA; CDR2 reads SQIVND (reference sequence). The length of the CDR3 is 14 residues. The CDR3 DNA sequence: TGTGCCAGTAGTCACAGGGGACTAGATTCACCCCTCCACTTT. The encoded protein is CASSHRGLDSPLHF.

This clonotype was observed at least ten times. The V gene is TRBV6-2 or TRBV6-3, the J gene TRBJ2-1; 11 bases map to TRBD1. The J segment lost 8 bases and the V segment lost 7 bases, leaving 7 bases of the junction unmatched. This CDR3 has 14 amino acids. Germline loops: CDR1 MNHEY, CDR2 SVGEGT. This chain's CDR3 is CASKRDRGLDEQFF. The CDR3 DNA sequence: TGTGCCAGCAAAAGGGACAGGGGGTTGGATGAGCAGTTCTTC.

This clonotype was counted ten times or more. The genes are TRBV7-6 and TRBJ2-1; perhaps TRBD2 as D (5 bases). The CDR3 extends over 14 amino acids. Trimming cost V 5 bases and J 8 bases, with 16 bases left between them. Germline V lookup: CDR1 SGHVS, CDR2 FNYEAQ. CDR3 coding DNA: TGTGCCAGCAGCCCGCGGGTAGGCCCCGATGAGCAGTTCTTC. The encoded protein is CASSPRVGPDEQFF. Full variable domain (outside the CDR3, taken from reference TRBV7-6 and TRBJ2-1): GAGVSQSPRYKVTKRGQDVALRCDPISGHVSLYWYRQALGQGPEFLTYFNYEAQQDKSGLPNDRFSAERPEGSISTLTIQRTEQRDSAMYRCASSPRVGPDEQFFGPGTRLTVL.

There are many counts of this clonotype. The rearrangement uses TRBV7-2 and TRBJ2-1, with 11 positions matching TRBD2. The germline gives CDR1 SGHTA, CDR2 FQGNSA. V lost 10 bases and J lost 9; bases outside the gene matches: 8. The CDR3 runs 13 residues. The CDR3 DNA reads as TGTGCCACCCGACTAGCGGGGTCTGGTGAGCAGTTCTTC. It translates to CATRLAGSGEQFF.

In this sample, this clonotype turned up many times. V and J are TRBV6-2 or TRBV6-3 and TRBJ2-3; 11 nucleotides line up with TRBD2. The trim removed 2 bases at V and 5 bases at J, leaving 6 bases unmatched. The CDR3 runs 16 residues. CDR1 MNHEY and CDR2 SVGEGT come from the germline V gene. The CDR3, as DNA: TGTGCCAGCAGTTACGGCCTAGCGGGAGGACTAGATACGCAGTATTTT. It is translated as CASSYGLAGGLDTQYF.

This clonotype was observed at least ten times. This chain connects TRBV7-2 to TRBJ2-1; 12 positions match TRBD2. In germline, CDR1 is SGHTA, CDR2 FQGNSA. This CDR3 region has 15 residues. The V and J ends lost 5 bases and 7 bases, in that order; junction bases with no gene match: 6. CDR3 protein: CASSAASGRENEQFF. DNA of the CDR3: TGTGCCAGCAGCGCTGCTAGCGGGAGGGAAAATGAGCAGTTCTTC.

This clonotype was recorded at least ten times. The rearrangement uses TRBV20-1 and TRBJ1-1; tentatively, D is TRBD1 (5 bases). Germline CDR1 and CDR2: DFQATT and SNEGSKA (reference sequence). This CDR3 comprises 15 residues. The V gene lost 1 base and the J gene lost 0 bases, with 12 bases spanning the gap. CDR3 protein: CSARGRERMNTEAFF. DNA of the CDR3: TGCAGTGCTAGAGGCAGGGAGAGAATGAACACTGAAGCTTTCTTT.

This clonotype has ten or more counts. The J gene is TRBJ1-5, the V gene TRBV7-2; D uncertain. Trimming cost V 1 base and J 1 base, with 8 bases left between them. The germline V gene has CDR1 SGHTA and CDR2 FQGNSA. This CDR3 is 15 amino acids long. In DNA form, the CDR3 reads TGTGCCAGCAGCTTAGTGGGGAGGAGCAATCAGCCCCAGCATTTT. Translating it yields CASSLVGRSNQPQHF.

This clonotype was seen a few times. V is TRBV28 and J is TRBJ2-2; 8 positions match TRBD1. Per germline, CDR1 MDHEN and CDR2 SYDVKM. This CDR3 is 16 amino acids long. The V gene end was trimmed by 7 bases and the J gene end by 1 base; junction bases not matched to a gene: 8. CDR3 sequence reads: CASIQSGQGNTGELFF. In nucleotides, the CDR3 is TGTGCCAGCATCCAGAGCGGACAGGGGAACACCGGGGAGCTGTTTTTT.

This clonotype was counted many times. V gene TRBV6-2 or TRBV6-3 combines with J gene TRBJ1-2; D may be TRBD1 (6 bases). The germline V gene encodes CDR1 MNHEY and CDR2 SVGEGT. The V end was cut by 0 bases, the J end by 0 bases, with 17 bases between. CDR3 length equals 18 residues. This chain's CDR3 is CASSYSLPVGHPNYGYTF. The CDR3, as DNA: TGTGCCAGCAGTTACTCACTCCCGGTGGGACACCCTAACTATGGCTACACCTTC.

This clonotype has at least ten counts. The chain carries TRBV7-2 and TRBJ1-1; D is perhaps TRBD1 (5 bases). V was trimmed by 0 bases and J by 3 bases, leaving 20 bases between them. Germline CDR1 SGHTA, CDR2 FQGNSA. The CDR3 length is 18 residues. The CDR3 nucleotides are TGTGCCAGCAGCTTAGCCGGGAGGGGCGTATTTGGGGACACTGAAGCTTTCTTT. Translating gives CASSLAGRGVFGDTEAFF.

Ten or more counts support this clonotype. The V call is TRBV6-1, the J call TRBJ2-7; D is ambiguous. CDR1 and CDR2 (germline): MNHNS, SASEGT. CDR3 length equals 13 residues. Trimming removed 6 bases at V and 6 bases at J, with 15 bases between. The CDR3 DNA reads TGTGCCAGCAGCCCGCACCGAAGTGGCGAGCAGTACTTC. Translation: CASSPHRSGEQYF.

Concerning this clonotype: The germline gene is not matched at one end of the junction; a read error may be the cause. This chain connects TRBV5-3 to TRBJ2-2; D is unclear. TRBV5-3 is an open reading frame, and its role is uncertain. This CDR3 is built from 15 residues. The CDR3 DNA reads as TGTGCCAGCAGCTTGGCCGTGAGGAACACCGGGGAGCTGTTTTTT. As protein: CASSLAVRNTGELFF.